Each of the 27 T cell receptor beta chains below was sequenced from the same sample in a study of control samples from healthy donors and cancer patients. The method was immunoSEQ multiplex PCR; TCRdb's version includes in-frame clones alone and lacks a portion of them. The sample yields about 100,000 clones, 85% seen once. Sequenced input: blood. Receptors originate from a young man in good health.

In its sample, this clone was seen a few times. This chain uses TRBV27 with TRBJ2-7; D gene unclear. Trimming pared 7 bases from V and 4 bases from J, leaving 8 bases between. The CDR3 has 11 amino acids. Germline lookup yields CDR1 MNHEY and CDR2 SMNVEV (reference sequence). In DNA form, the CDR3 reads TGTGCCAGCAAGTATGGGTACGAGCAGTACTTC. It translates to CASKYGYEQYF.

This chain joins TRBV6-5 and TRBJ1-6; weak D call: TRBD1 (5 bases). The CDR3 sequence is 13 residues long. Trimming took 8 bases from V and 5 from J, leaving 10 bases between them. Germline values: CDR1 MNHEY, CDR2 SVGAGI. In nucleotides, the CDR3 is TGTGCCAGCGGGGCGGCTAATAATTCACCCCTCCACTTT. Translated: CASGAANNSPLHF.

This chain connects TRBV7-2 to TRBJ2-7, with 7 positions matching TRBD1. The CDR3 runs to 14 residues. J gave up 6 bases and V 1 base, and 6 bases lay outside the gene matches. Germline lookup yields CDR1 SGHTA and CDR2 FQGNSA. The CDR3 nucleotides are TGTGCCAGCAGCTTAGTACCCAGGGGGACCGAGCAGTACTTC. It encodes CASSLVPRGTEQYF.

The J gene is TRBJ1-6, the V gene TRBV30; D not certain. V was shortened by 3 bases and J by 7 bases, with 10 bases between the two germline ends. The CDR3 has 13 residues. Germline loops: CDR1 GTSNPN, CDR2 SVGIG (reference sequence). CDR3 region: CAWRWVENSPLHF. CDR3 DNA sequence: TGTGCCTGGAGGTGGGTGGAGAATTCACCCCTCCACTTT.

The rearrangement uses TRBV12-3 or TRBV12-4 and TRBJ2-7; no clear D. Trimming cost V 4 bases and J 8 bases, with 12 bases left between them. The CDR3 runs to 12 residues. The CDR3 loop is CASSSGGIQQYF. The CDR3 region has the DNA TGTGCCAGCAGTTCAGGTGGGATTCAGCAGTACTTC.

A single count supports this clone. This sequence joins TRBV6-5 and TRBJ2-7; 13 positions match TRBD2. The CDR3 is 13 amino acids. Germline-derived CDR1 and CDR2 are MNHEY and SVGAGI. Trimming removed 8 bases from V and 2 bases from J; junction bases left unmatched: 0. The CDR3 reads CASGLAGAYEQYF. Written as DNA, the CDR3 is TGTGCCAGCGGACTAGCGGGGGCCTACGAGCAGTACTTC.

Only one count was recorded for this clone. The genes are TRBV19 and TRBJ1-1; no reliable D call. This CDR3 has 12 residues. V was shortened by 5 bases and J by 9 bases, with 13 bases between the two germline ends. Germline values: CDR1 LNHDA, CDR2 SQIVND (reference sequence). In nucleotides, the CDR3 is TGTGCCAGTAGTCAAACCGAGCCGCAAGCTTTCTTT. Residues: CASSQTEPQAFF. Complete variable domain (other parts from reference TRBV19 and TRBJ1-1): DGGITQSPKYLFRKEGQNVTLSCEQNLNHDAMYWYRQDPGQGLRLIYYSQIVNDFQKGDIAEGYSVSREKKESFPLTVTSAQKNPTAFYLCASSQTEPQAFFGQGTRLTVV.

The chain uses TRBV18 and TRBJ2-1, with TRBD1 identical over 9 bases. This CDR3 region has 15 residues. CDR1 KGHSH and CDR2 LQKENI come from the germline V gene. J lost 5 bases, V lost 5 bases, and 7 bases had no gene match. CDR3 sequence reads: CASSAHRGRDNEQFF. The CDR3 DNA follows: TGTGCCAGCTCAGCTCACAGGGGGCGCGACAATGAGCAGTTCTTC.

J is TRBJ2-3 and V is TRBV12-5, with D possibly matching TRBD2 (6 bases). The CDR3 sequence is 14 residues long. The germline CDR1 and CDR2 sequences are LGHNT and FRNRAP. V lost 1 base, J lost 8 bases, and 13 bases lay in between. The CDR3 spells CASGLALEGVTQYF. Written as DNA, the CDR3 is TGTGCTAGTGGTTTGGCTTTGGAGGGTGTTACGCAGTATTTT.

In this sample, this clone turned up a few times. The sample has other DNA sequences that encode this CDR3 too. The CDR3 sequence: CASSPDRQGNSPLHF. CDR3 DNA: TGCGCCAGCAGCCCCGACCGACAGGGAAATTCACCCCTCCACTTT. The chain joins TRBV5-1 to TRBJ1-6, with TRBD1 identical over 7 bases. CDR3 length equals 15 residues. Germline V CDR1 and CDR2: SGHRS, YFSETQ. V shed 4 bases, J shed 7 bases, and the junction held 8 bases outside the gene matches.

CDR3 nucleotides: TGTGCCAGCACCCGGCGTTCCTCTGGAAACACCATATATTTT. Protein: CASTRRSSGNTIYF. The V call is TRBV28, the J call TRBJ1-3, with D unresolved. V lost 7 bases, J lost 0 bases, and 10 bases lay in between. The CDR3 loop spans 14 amino acids. The germline CDR1 and CDR2 sequences are MDHEN and SYDVKM.

This chain uses TRBV5-4 with TRBJ2-3; TRBD1 matches 7 bases. CDR3 size: 16 residues. V trimming: 2 bases; J trimming: 2 bases; junction bases outside the gene matches: 8. Germline values: CDR1 SGHNT, CDR2 YYREEE (reference sequence). CDR3 DNA: TGTGCCAGCAGCTTAAGGGGGCGCGGGTACACAGATACGCAGTATTTT. It yields the protein CASSLRGRGYTDTQYF.

This clone was detected ten times or more. The chain links TRBV5-1 to TRBJ1-5, with D perhaps matching TRBD1 (5 bases). Germline V CDR1 and CDR2: SGHRS, YFSETQ. The CDR3 totals 15 residues. With 4 bases removed from V and 4 bases from J, the gap between germline ends came to 15 bases. For the CDR3, the DNA is TGCGCCAGCAGCCCGGACGGGCAGGGTAATCAGCCCCAGCATTTT. Translating gives CASSPDGQGNQPQHF.

This chain joins TRBV5-1 and TRBJ2-7; D perhaps matches TRBD1 (6 bases). Germline CDR1 and CDR2: SGHRS and YFSETQ. Trimming shortened V by 4 bases and J by 0 bases, and 8 bases separated the two germline ends. CDR3 length equals 13 residues. In nucleotides, the CDR3 is TGCGCCAGCAGCCGGGACAACTCCTACGAGCAGTACTTC. Translation: CASSRDNSYEQYF. The variable domain in full, completed from reference TRBV5-1 and TRBJ2-7, reads KAGVTQTPRYLIKTRGQQVTLSCSPISGHRSVSWYQQTPGQGLQFLFEYFSETQRNKGNFPGRFSGRQFSNSRSEMNVSTLELGDSALYLCASSRDNSYEQYFGPGTRLTVT.

The rearrangement uses TRBV18 and TRBJ2-2; 9 bases are shared with TRBD1. Trimming at V came to 4 bases and at J to 2 bases, leaving 11 bases not matched to a gene. Per germline, CDR1 KGHSH and CDR2 LQKENI. The CDR3 has 18 amino acids. The CDR3, as DNA: TGTGCCAGCTCACTTCGAACCGGGACAGGGCTTAACACCGGGGAGCTGTTTTTT. Protein sequence: CASSLRTGTGLNTGELFF.

V usage is TRBV7-8 and J usage is TRBJ1-1; D is unresolved. The CDR3 loop spans 13 amino acids. Germline V CDR1 and CDR2: SGHVS, FQNEAQ. Trimming took off 3 bases at V and 1 base at J, with 6 bases between the two ends. The DNA for the CDR3 is TGTGCCAGCAGCTTCACACGGAACACTGAAGCTTTCTTT. Translation gives CASSFTRNTEAFF.

Remarks on this clone: Mismatch with germline at one junction end may stem from a read error. CDR3 nucleotide sequence: TGTGCCAGCAGTCGCAGGTCCGGGACGGCTAATTATGGCTACACCTTC. This gives the protein CASSRRSGTANYGYTF. V and J are TRBV28 and TRBJ1-2, with D possibly TRBD1 on 5 matching bases. The CDR3 loop spans 16 amino acids. The V gene's germline CDR1 is MDHEN and CDR2 SYDVKM.

The CDR3 bases are TGTGCCAGTAGTATTGGGTCCTACACCGGGGAGCTGTTTTTT. It codes for CASSIGSYTGELFF. The chain combines TRBV19 with TRBJ2-2, with D unclear. CDR1 LNHDA and CDR2 SQIVND come from the germline V gene (reference sequence). This CDR3 contains 14 residues. The V and J ends lost 3 bases and 3 bases respectively, with 8 bases between them.

The V gene is TRBV2, the J gene TRBJ2-7; no clear D gene. The V gene's germline CDR1 is SNHLY and CDR2 FYNNEI. Trimming took off 8 bases at V and 3 bases at J, with 11 bases between the two ends. The CDR3 spans 12 residues. CDR3 coding DNA: TGTGCCAGCTCTTACGCAATCTACGAGCAGTACTTC. Its protein product is CASSYAIYEQYF.

This rearrangement joins TRBV5-6 to TRBJ1-2, with D unclear. The V gene lost 3 bases and the J gene lost 4 bases, with 19 bases spanning the gap. This CDR3 spans 16 amino acids. The germline V gene has CDR1 SGHDT and CDR2 YYEEEE. CDR3 DNA: TGTGCCAGCAGCTGGGCGAGTCCTATCCTCCTCTATGGCTACACCTTC. Translated: CASSWASPILLYGYTF.

The genes are TRBV30 and TRBJ2-3; the match to TRBD1 covers 7 bases. Germline loops: CDR1 GTSNPN, CDR2 SVGIG (reference sequence). The CDR3 contains 16 residues. With 2 bases clipped from V and 0 bases from J, the junction kept 8 bases outside the gene matches. CDR3 nucleotides: TGTGCCTGGAGTCGAATTCCGGGACAGAGCACAGATACGCAGTATTTT. Translation gives CAWSRIPGQSTDTQYF. Variable domain in full (rest from reference TRBV30 and TRBJ2-3): SQTIHQWPATLVQPVGSPLSLECTVEGTSNPNLYWYRQAAGRGLQLLFYSVGIGQISSEVPQNLSASRPQDRQFILSSKKLLLSDSGFYLCAWSRIPGQSTDTQYFGPGTRLTVL.

This rearrangement joins TRBV27 to TRBJ2-1; tentative D call: TRBD2 (5 bases). This CDR3 has 15 amino acids. Germline V gene sequence: CDR1 MNHEY, CDR2 SMNVEV (reference sequence). V lost 7 bases and J 5 bases, leaving 18 bases between the germline ends. The CDR3 sequence: CASKSWRAVDNEQFF. CDR3 DNA sequence: TGTGCCAGCAAATCGTGGCGAGCGGTTGACAATGAGCAGTTCTTC.

J is TRBJ1-5 and V is TRBV18; no firm D call. Trimming took off 2 bases at V and 5 bases at J, with 7 bases between the two ends. The CDR3 is 13 amino acids. The germline V gene encodes CDR1 KGHSH and CDR2 LQKENI. This CDR3 reads CASSPGSDQPQHF. DNA for the CDR3: TGTGCCAGCTCACCAGGGAGTGATCAGCCCCAGCATTTT.

V is TRBV18 and J is TRBJ2-7, with TRBD2 as a possible D gene (5 bases). The V and J ends lost 4 bases and 5 bases respectively, with 12 bases between them. The CDR3 runs 13 residues. Per the germline V gene, CDR1 is KGHSH and CDR2 is LQKENI. CDR3: CASSRAGSHEQYF. The CDR3 bases are TGTGCCAGCTCACGGGCGGGTTCCCACGAGCAGTACTTC.

The chain joins TRBV6-5 to TRBJ2-7, with TRBD2 identical over 11 bases. This CDR3 is built from 13 residues. Per the germline V gene, CDR1 is MNHEY and CDR2 is SVGAGI. V lost 6 bases, J lost 6 bases, and 4 bases stayed unmatched. The CDR3 is CASRPGTSGEQYF. CDR3 DNA: TGTGCCAGCAGACCCGGGACTAGCGGCGAGCAGTACTTC.

The rearrangement uses TRBV14 and TRBJ2-1; 8 bases are shared with TRBD2. The germline CDR1 and CDR2 sequences are SGHDN and FVKESK. The CDR3 contains 15 residues. The J segment lost 1 base and the V segment lost 5 bases, leaving 4 bases of the junction unmatched. This chain's CDR3 is CASSSGGGSYNEQFF. CDR3 nucleotide sequence: TGTGCCAGCAGCTCGGGAGGGGGGTCCTACAATGAGCAGTTCTTC.

This sequence joins TRBV19 and TRBJ2-1; 8 bases fit TRBD2. The germline V gene encodes CDR1 LNHDA and CDR2 SQIVND (reference sequence). This CDR3 has 16 residues. The V segment lost 3 bases and the J segment 2 bases; nucleotides outside the gene matches: 6. The CDR3 protein is CASSINSGVPYNEQFF. The CDR3 region has the DNA TGTGCCAGTAGTATTAATAGCGGGGTCCCCTACAATGAGCAGTTCTTC.